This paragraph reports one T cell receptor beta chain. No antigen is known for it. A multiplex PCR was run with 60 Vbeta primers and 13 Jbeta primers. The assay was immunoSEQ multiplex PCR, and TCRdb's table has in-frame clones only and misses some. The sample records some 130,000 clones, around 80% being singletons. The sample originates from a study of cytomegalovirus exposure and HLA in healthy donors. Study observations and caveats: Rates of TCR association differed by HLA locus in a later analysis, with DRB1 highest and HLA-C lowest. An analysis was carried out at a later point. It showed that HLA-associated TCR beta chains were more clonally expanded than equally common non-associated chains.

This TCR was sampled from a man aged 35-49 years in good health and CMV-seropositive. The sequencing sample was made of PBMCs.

As DNA, the CDR3 is TGTGCCAGTAGTATGGAAAGGACAGGATGGAACACTGAAGCTTTCTTT. Its translation is CASSMERTGWNTEAFF. The rearrangement joins TRBV19 to TRBJ1-1; 7 bases are shared with TRBD1. J gave up 1 base and V 3 bases, and 8 bases lay outside the gene matches. The CDR3 length is 16 residues. The germline CDR1 and CDR2 sequences are LNHDA and SQIVND (reference sequence).